This T cell receptor beta chain came from a study of post-analysis software for immune sequencing data. General observations from the study: F measure showed strong co-clustering of same-batch samples.

cDNA libraries of TCR beta carried unique molecular identifiers. TCRdb analysed the PCR reads with MiXCR anew, one entry per CDR3 protein. The table records roughly 580,000 distinct CDR3 sequences, 44% of them present only once. This clonotype was counted only a few times. Its antigen remains unidentified. Sequenced sample: blood. The sequence was obtained from a girl between 5 and 17 years old with multiple sclerosis.

The CDR3 nucleotides read TGCAGCGTTGAAGGAGGGACAGGGGAAACAGATACGCAGTATTTT. Protein product: CSVEGGTGETDTQYF. V usage is TRBV29-1 and J usage is TRBJ2-3, with TRBD1 identical over 10 bases. Per the germline V gene, CDR1 is SQVTM and CDR2 is ANQGSEA. V lost 1 base and J lost 3; bases outside the gene matches: 4. The CDR3 has 15 residues.